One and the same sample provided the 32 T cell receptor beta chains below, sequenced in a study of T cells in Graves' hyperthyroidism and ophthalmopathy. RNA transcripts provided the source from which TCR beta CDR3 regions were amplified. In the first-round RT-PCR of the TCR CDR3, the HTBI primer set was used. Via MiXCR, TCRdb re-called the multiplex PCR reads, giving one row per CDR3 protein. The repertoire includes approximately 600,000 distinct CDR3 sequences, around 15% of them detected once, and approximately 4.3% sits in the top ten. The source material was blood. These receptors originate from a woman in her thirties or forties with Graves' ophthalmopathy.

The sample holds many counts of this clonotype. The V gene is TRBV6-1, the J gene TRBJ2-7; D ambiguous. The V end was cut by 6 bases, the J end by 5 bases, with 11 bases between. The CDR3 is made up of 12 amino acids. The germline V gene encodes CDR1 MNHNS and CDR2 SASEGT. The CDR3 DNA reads TGTGCCAGCAGGCATCGGCTGGACGAGCAGTACTTC. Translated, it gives CASRHRLDEQYF.

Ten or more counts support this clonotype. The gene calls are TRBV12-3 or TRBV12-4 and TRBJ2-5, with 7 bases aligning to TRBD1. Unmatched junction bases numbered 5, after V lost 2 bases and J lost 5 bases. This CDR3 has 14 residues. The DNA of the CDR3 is TGTGCCAGCAGTTTAATAGAGGGGGCCGAGACCCAGTACTTC. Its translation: CASSLIEGAETQYF.

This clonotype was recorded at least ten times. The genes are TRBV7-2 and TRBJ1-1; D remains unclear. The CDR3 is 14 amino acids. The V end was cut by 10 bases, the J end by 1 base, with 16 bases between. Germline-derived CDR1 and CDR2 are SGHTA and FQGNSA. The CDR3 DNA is TGTGCCACCATGGTTGCCCCAGGGAACACTGAAGCTTTCTTT. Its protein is CATMVAPGNTEAFF.

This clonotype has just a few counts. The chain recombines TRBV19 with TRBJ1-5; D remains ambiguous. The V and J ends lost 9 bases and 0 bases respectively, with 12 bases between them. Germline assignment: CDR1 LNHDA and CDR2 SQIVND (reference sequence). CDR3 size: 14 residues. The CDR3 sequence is CASSDGNSNQPQHF. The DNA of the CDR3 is TGTGCCAGCAGTGACGGGAATAGCAATCAGCCCCAGCATTTT.

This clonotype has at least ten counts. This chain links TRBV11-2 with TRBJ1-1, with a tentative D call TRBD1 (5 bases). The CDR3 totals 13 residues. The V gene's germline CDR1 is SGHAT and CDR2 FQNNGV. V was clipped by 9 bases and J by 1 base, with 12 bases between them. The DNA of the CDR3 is TGTGCCAGTCTTCGGGGCCCGAACACTGAAGCTTTCTTT. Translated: CASLRGPNTEAFF.

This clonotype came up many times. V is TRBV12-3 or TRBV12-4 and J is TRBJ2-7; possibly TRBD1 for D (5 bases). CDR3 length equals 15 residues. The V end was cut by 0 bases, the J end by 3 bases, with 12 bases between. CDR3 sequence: CASSLAGQGYYEQYF. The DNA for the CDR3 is TGTGCCAGCAGTTTAGCCGGGCAGGGATACTACGAGCAGTACTTC.

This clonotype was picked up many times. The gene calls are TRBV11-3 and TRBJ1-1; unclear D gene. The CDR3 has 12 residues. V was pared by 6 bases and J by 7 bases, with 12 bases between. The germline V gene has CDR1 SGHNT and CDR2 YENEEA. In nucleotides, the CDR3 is TGTGCCAGCAGTTCAAACAGCGGTGAAGCTTTCTTT. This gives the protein CASSSNSGEAFF.

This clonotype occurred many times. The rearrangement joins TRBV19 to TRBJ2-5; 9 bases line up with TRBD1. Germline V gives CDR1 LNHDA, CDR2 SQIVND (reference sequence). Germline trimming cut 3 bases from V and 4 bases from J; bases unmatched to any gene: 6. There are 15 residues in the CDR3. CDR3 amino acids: CASSIGQGTPETQYF. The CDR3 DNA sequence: TGTGCCAGTAGTATTGGACAGGGGACACCAGAGACCCAGTACTTC.

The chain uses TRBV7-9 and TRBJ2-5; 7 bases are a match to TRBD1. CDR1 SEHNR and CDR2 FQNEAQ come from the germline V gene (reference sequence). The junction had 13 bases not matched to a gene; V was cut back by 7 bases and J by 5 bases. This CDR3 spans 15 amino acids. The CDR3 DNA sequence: TGTGCCAGCACCTTCTTCGAGGGGGCGCTGGAGACCCAGTACTTC. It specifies CASTFFEGALETQYF.

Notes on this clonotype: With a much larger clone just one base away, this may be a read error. DNA for the CDR3: TGCAGTGCTAGGACTATCGGGACAAGGGGTGGGACAGATACGCAGTATTTT. Protein: CSARTIGTRGGTDTQYF. V usage is TRBV20-1 and J usage is TRBJ2-3, with D possibly matching TRBD1 (6 bases). Germline CDR1 reads DFQATT; CDR2 reads SNEGSKA (reference sequence). CDR3 length equals 17 residues. The V gene lost 3 bases and the J gene lost 3 bases, with 22 bases spanning the gap.

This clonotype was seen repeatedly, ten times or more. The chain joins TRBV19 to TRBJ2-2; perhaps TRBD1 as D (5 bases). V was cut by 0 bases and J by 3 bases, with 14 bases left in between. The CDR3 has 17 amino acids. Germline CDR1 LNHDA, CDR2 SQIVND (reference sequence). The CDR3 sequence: CASSIDQISRDTGELFF. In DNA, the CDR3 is TGTGCCAGTAGTATAGATCAAATTTCCAGGGACACCGGGGAGCTGTTTTTT.

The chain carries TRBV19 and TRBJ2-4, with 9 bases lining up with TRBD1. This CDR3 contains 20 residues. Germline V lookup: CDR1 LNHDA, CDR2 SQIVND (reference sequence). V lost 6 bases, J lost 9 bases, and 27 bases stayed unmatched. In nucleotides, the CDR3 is TGTGCCAGTAGGAACCCGGACCGCATTGTGGGGACAGGGAATTTAGGCATTCAGTACTTC. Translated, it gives CASRNPDRIVGTGNLGIQYF.

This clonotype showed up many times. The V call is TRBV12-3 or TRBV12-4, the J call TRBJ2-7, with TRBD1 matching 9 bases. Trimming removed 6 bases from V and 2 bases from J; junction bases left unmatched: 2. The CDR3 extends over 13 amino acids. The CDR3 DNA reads TGTGCCAGCAGGGGACAGGGTCCCTACGAGCAGTACTTC. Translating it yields CASRGQGPYEQYF.

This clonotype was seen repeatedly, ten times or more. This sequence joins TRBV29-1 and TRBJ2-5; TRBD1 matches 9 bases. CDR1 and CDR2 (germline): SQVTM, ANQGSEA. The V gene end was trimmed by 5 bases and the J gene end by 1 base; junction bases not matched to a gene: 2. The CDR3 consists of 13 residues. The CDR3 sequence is CSVHRGPQETQYF. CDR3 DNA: TGCAGCGTTCACAGGGGGCCCCAAGAGACCCAGTACTTC.

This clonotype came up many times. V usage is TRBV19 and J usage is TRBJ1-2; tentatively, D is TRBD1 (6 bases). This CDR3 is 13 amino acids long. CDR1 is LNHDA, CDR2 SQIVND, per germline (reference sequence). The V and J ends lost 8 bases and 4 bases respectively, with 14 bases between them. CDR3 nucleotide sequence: TGTGCCAGTCGACAGGCCCCAGTCTATGGCTACACCTTC. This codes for CASRQAPVYGYTF.

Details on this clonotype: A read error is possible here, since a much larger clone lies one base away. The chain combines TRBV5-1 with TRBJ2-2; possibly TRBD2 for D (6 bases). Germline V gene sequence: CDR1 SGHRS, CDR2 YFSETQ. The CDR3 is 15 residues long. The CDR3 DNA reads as TGCGCCAGCGGCTTTCGGAGGGCGAACACCGGGGAGCTGTTTTTT. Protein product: CASGFRRANTGELFF.

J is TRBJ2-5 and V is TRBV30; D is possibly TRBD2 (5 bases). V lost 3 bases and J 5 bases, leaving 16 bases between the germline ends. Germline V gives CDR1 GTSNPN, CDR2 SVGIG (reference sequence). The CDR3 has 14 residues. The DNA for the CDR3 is TGTGCCTGGAGGGGTCTCGGGCCGGGGGAGACCCAGTACTTC. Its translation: CAWRGLGPGETQYF.

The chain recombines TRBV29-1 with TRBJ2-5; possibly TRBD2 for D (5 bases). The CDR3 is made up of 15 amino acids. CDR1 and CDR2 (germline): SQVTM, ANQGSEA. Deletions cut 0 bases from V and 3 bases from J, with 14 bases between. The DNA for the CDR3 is TGCAGCGTTGAAGAGGCCAGCGAGGAGGAAGAGACCCAGTACTTC. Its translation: CSVEEASEEEETQYF.

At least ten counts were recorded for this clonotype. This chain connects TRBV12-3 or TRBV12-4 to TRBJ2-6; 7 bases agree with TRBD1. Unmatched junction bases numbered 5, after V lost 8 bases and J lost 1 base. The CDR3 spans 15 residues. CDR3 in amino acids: CASGQGVSGANVLTF. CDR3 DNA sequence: TGTGCCAGCGGCCAGGGGGTTTCTGGGGCCAACGTCCTGACTTTC.

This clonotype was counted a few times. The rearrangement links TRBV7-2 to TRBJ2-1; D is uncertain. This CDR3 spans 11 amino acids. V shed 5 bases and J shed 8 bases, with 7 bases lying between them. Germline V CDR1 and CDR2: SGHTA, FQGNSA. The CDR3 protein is CASSPLDEQFF. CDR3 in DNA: TGTGCCAGCAGCCCTCTGGATGAGCAGTTCTTC.

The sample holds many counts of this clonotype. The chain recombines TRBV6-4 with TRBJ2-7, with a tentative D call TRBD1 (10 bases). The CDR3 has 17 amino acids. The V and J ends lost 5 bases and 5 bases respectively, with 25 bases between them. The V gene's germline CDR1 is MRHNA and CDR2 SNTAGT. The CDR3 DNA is TGTGCCAGCAGTCGGGACAGGGGCGGGACTAGCCCCGACGAGCAGTACTTC. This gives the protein CASSRDRGGTSPDEQYF.

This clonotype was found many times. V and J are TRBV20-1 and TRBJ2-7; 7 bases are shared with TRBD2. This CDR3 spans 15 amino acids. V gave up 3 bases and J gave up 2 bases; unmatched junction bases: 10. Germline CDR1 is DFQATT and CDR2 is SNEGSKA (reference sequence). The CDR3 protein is CSASLGTGLTYEQYF. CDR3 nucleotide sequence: TGCAGTGCTAGCTTGGGTACGGGACTAACCTACGAGCAGTACTTC.

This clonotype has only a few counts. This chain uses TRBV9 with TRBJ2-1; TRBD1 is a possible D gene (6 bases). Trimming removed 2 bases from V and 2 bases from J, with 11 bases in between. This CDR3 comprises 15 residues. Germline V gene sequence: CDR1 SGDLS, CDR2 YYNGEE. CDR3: CASSVHRVPYNEQFF. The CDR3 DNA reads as TGTGCCAGCAGCGTCCACAGGGTTCCCTACAATGAGCAGTTCTTC.

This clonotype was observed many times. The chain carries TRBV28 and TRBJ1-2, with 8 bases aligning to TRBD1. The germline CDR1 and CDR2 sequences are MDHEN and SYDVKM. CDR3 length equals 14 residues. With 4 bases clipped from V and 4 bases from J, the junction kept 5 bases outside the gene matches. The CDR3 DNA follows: TGTGCCAGCAGTTACAGGGGGGTTCCCTATGGCTACACCTTC. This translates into CASSYRGVPYGYTF.

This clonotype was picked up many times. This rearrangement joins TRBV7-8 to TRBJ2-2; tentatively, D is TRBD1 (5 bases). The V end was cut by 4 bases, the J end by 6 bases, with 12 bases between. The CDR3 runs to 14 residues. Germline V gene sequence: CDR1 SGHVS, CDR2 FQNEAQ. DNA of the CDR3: TGTGCCAGCAGCTGGCTACAGGATTCCGGGGAGCTGTTTTTT. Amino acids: CASSWLQDSGELFF.

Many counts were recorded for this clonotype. This CDR3 reads CASGPGGYGYTF. CDR3 coding DNA: TGTGCCAGCGGTCCAGGGGGCTATGGCTACACCTTC. The rearrangement uses TRBV28 and TRBJ1-2; 7 nucleotides match TRBD1. CDR3 length: 12 residues. CDR1 and CDR2 (germline): MDHEN, SYDVKM. After removal of 8 bases from V and 4 bases from J, the junction contained 4 bases not matched to a gene.

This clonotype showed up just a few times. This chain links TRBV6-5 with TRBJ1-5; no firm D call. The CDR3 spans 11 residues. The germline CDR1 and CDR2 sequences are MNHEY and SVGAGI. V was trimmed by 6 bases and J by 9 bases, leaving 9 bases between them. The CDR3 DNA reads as TGTGCCAGCAGCCCATCCGGGCCCCAGCATTTT. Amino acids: CASSPSGPQHF.

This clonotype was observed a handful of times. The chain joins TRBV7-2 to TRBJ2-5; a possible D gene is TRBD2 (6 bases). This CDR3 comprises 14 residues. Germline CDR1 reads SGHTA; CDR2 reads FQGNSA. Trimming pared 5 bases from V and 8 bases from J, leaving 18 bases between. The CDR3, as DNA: TGTGCCAGCAGCCTTTTTAGCGGAGATTTCACCCAGTACTTC. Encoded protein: CASSLFSGDFTQYF.

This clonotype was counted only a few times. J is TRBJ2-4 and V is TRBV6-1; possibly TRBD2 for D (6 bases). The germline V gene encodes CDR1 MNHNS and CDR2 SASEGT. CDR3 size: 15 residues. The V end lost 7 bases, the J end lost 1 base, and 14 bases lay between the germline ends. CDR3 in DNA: TGTGCCAGCACGACCGGGAGTTGGGCCAAAAACATTCAGTACTTC. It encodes CASTTGSWAKNIQYF.

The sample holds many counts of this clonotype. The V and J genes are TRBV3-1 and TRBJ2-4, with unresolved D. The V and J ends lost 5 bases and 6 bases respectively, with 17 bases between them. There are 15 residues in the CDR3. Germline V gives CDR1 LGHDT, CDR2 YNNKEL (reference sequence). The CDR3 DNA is TGTGCCAGCAGCGAACTACTCGCAAAGGGAAACATTCAGTACTTC. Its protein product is CASSELLAKGNIQYF.

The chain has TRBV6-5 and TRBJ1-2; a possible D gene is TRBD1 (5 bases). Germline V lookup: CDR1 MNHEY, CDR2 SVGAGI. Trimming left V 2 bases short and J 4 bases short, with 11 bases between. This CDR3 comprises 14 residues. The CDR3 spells CASSYGAGVYGYTF. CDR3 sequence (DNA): TGTGCCAGCAGTTACGGAGCGGGGGTCTATGGCTACACCTTC.

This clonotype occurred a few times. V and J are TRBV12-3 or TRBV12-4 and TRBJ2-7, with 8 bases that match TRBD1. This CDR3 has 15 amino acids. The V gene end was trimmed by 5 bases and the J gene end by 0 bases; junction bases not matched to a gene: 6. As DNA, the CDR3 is TGTGCCAGCAGTCGGGACAGGACATCCTCCTACGAGCAGTACTTC. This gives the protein CASSRDRTSSYEQYF.